The clone carrying this T cell receptor beta chain appeared once. Its antigen is unknown. The data belong to a study of T cell repertoires in cytomegalovirus infection. Whole-study findings and limits: Clonotype analysis showed dominance of the ex vivo response by HLA-C-restricted CMV-specific TCR beta clonotypes.

The ends lost 10 bases at V and 1 base at J; junction bases unmatched: 10. The CDR3 length is 15 residues. Germline CDR1 reads SNHLY; CDR2 reads FYNNEI. TCRdb processed the reads anew with MiXCR; each CDR3 protein has one entry. The sample includes 700,000 to 850,000 distinct CDR3 sequences, around a third of them seen just once. This receptor was identified in a human donor in good health (CMV status not recorded). Some clones in this sample may be carry-over from other donors' samples. The chain uses TRBV2 and TRBJ2-3; 8 bases line up with TRBD2. The sample in question was cultured CD8+ T cells from PBMCs, obtained from culture after CMV antigen stimulation. The CDR3 protein is CATLSSGGRTDTQYF. DNA of the CDR3: TGTGCCACCCTATCCAGCGGGGGCCGCACAGATACGCAGTATTTT.